The present entry profiles one T cell receptor (beta chain) with its context. Its antigen is as yet unknown. This sample is drawn from a study of a mutant IDH1 vaccine in newly diagnosed glioma. Whole-study context: Vaccine dosing followed radiotherapy by 4-6 weeks, or accompanied temozolomide cycles. Sex among treated patients split about 60% male, approximately 40% female; mean age was roughly 42 years. Before enrollment, the patients had been treated with radiotherapy alone, temozolomide alone, or both together. Most of them had received both.

General study results and limits: Changes in top peripheral clonotypes did not appear linked to pseudoprogression.

Indicated time point: week 35, safety follow-up. Every vaccine dose comprised 300 ug of mutant IDH1 20-mer peptide plus topical imiquimod. Assay used: immunoSEQ multiplex PCR; TCRdb lists only in-frame clones, some missing. This table holds some 54,000 clones, roughly 80% found once. V lost 1 base, J lost 4 bases, and 6 bases stayed unmatched. Per the germline V gene, CDR1 is SEHNR and CDR2 is FQNEAQ (reference sequence). This CDR3 comprises 15 residues. The chain joins TRBV7-9 to TRBJ2-7; 8 nucleotides match TRBD1. The specimen comprised PBMCs, sampled from a glioma patient whose treatment included an IDH1 peptide vaccine. The origin of this receptor is a woman aged 18-29 years with glioma. CDR3 nucleotide sequence: TGTGCCAGCAGCTTAGGTCCAGGGGGCACATACGAGCAGTACTTC. This gives the protein CASSLGPGGTYEQYF.